Shown below are 10 T cell receptor beta chains from a single sample sequenced in a study of CXCR3-negative and CXCR3-positive naive CD8 T cells. UMI-labeled TRB cDNA libraries were prepared by 5' RACE. TCRdb reanalyzed the 5' RACE reads, giving one entry per CDR3 protein sequence and no DNA. This sample carries about 41,000 distinct CDR3 sequences, with under 2% going to the ten biggest clones. The sample was naive CXCR3- CD8+ T cells from blood. Subset denoted: CD45RO-CCR7+CD27+CD95- naive CD8+ T cells lacking CXCR3 (TNR3-). These receptors all stem from a human donor in good health. Some clones in this sample may be carry-over from other donors' samples.

J is TRBJ2-6 and V is TRBV25-1. The CDR3 runs to 16 residues. Germline V CDR1 and CDR2: MGHDK, SYGVNS. The CDR3 loop is CASSEYGRSGANVLTF.

The chain carries TRBV7-9 and TRBJ2-2. CDR1 is SEHNR, CDR2 FQNEAQ, per germline (reference sequence). This CDR3 spans 15 amino acids. This chain's CDR3 is CASSLGQVNTGELFF.

The V call is TRBV7-9, the J call TRBJ1-1. The CDR3 length is 13 residues. CDR1 is SEHNR and CDR2 is FQNEAQ in the germline V gene (reference sequence). The CDR3 loop reads CASSSGVVTEAFF.

This sequence joins TRBV5-1 and TRBJ2-1; TCRdb designates TRBD2, a call that cannot be tested without DNA. The V gene's germline CDR1 is SGHRS and CDR2 YFSETQ. The CDR3 length is 15 residues. The chain's CDR3 is CASRPDASGYREQFF.

This sequence joins TRBV14 and TRBJ2-7; TCRdb's D call, TRBD2, is unchecked because there is no DNA. Germline CDR1 reads SGHDN; CDR2 reads FVKESK. The CDR3 has 16 residues. The CDR3 sequence: CASSLLAGGFSYEQYF.

The chain is built from TRBV29-1 and TRBJ1-3; TCRdb returns TRBD1, unconfirmable since there is no DNA. The CDR3 spans 14 residues. Per germline, CDR1 SQVTM and CDR2 ANQGSEA. The CDR3 is CSAGGGTSGNTIYF. The full variable domain, its missing parts supplied by reference TRBV29-1 and TRBJ1-3, is SAVISQKPSRDICQRGTSLTIQCQVDSQVTMMFWYRQQPGQSLTLIATANQGSEATYESGFVIDKFPISRPNLTFSTLTVSNMSPEDSSIYLCSAGGGTSGNTIYFGEGSWLTVV.

This sequence joins TRBV29-1 and TRBJ1-2; TCRdb's D gene call, TRBD1, goes unchecked for lack of DNA. This CDR3 comprises 12 residues. The germline CDR1 and CDR2 sequences are SQVTM and ANQGSEA. CDR3 amino acids: CSGVGGDVGYTF.

The CDR3 region is CASTDLRGPLNEQFF. V is TRBV12-3 or TRBV12-4 and J is TRBJ2-1; TCRdb's D gene call, TRBD1, goes unchecked for lack of DNA. The CDR3 totals 15 residues.

This chain links TRBV7-3 with TRBJ2-1; TCRdb proposes TRBD2, but this gene call is untestable without DNA. CDR1 is SGHTA, CDR2 FQGTGA, per germline. This CDR3 region has 13 residues. The CDR3: CASSSLGYNEQFF.

CDR3 residues: CATAVSRQAIEAFF. V usage is TRBV6-5 and J usage is TRBJ1-1. The CDR3 runs 14 residues. Germline V gives CDR1 MNHEY, CDR2 SVGAGI.